This TCR beta chain was recorded in a study of T cell responses to AZD1222 COVID-19 vaccine. The V gene's germline CDR1 is LNHDA and CDR2 SQIVND (reference sequence). This CDR3 comprises 15 residues. Losses at the gene ends were 3 bases for V and 8 bases for J; bases not matched to a gene: 9. Here immunoSEQ multiplex PCR was the method, and the copy in TCRdb shows in-frame clones only, minus some. The sample lists about 120,000 clones, approximately 91% occurring once. This chain connects TRBV19 to TRBJ1-2, with 10 nucleotides matching TRBD1. The sequences come from peripheral blood, collected 28 days after the second AZD1222 dose. The receptor comes from an adult who received the AZD1222 COVID-19 vaccine. CDR3 residues: CASSIRTGGVRGYTF. The CDR3 region has the DNA TGTGCCAGTAGTATTCGGACAGGGGGTGTGAGAGGCTACACCTTC.